A single sample is the source of the 7 T cell receptor beta chains below, sequenced in a study of blood T cell repertoires in COVID-19. Produced via immunoSEQ multiplex PCR; TCRdb's table is partial and in-frame only. The sample comprises a few hundred thousand clones, about 90% of which are singletons, and less than 9.5% rests with the top ten. Sample: PBMCs or T cells enriched from blood (not recorded which). All receptors come from a woman in her twenties or thirties who had recovered from COVID-19.

This clone was found once. The chain joins TRBV7-6 to TRBJ2-1; TRBD2 agrees at 11 bases. V gave up 5 bases and J gave up 8 bases; unmatched junction bases: 8. Per germline, CDR1 SGHVS and CDR2 FNYEAQ. The CDR3 contains 15 residues. In DNA form, the CDR3 reads TGTGCCAGCAGCCCGACTAGCGGGGCCGCAGATGAGCAGTTCTTC. Residues: CASSPTSGAADEQFF. Variable domain in full (rest from reference TRBV7-6 and TRBJ2-1): GAGVSQSPRYKVTKRGQDVALRCDPISGHVSLYWYRQALGQGPEFLTYFNYEAQQDKSGLPNDRFSAERPEGSISTLTIQRTEQRDSAMYRCASSPTSGAADEQFFGPGTRLTVL.

This chain uses TRBV4-3 with TRBJ1-2; 12 positions match TRBD1. Germline V gene sequence: CDR1 LGHNA, CDR2 YSLEER. This CDR3 spans 16 amino acids. V trimming: 3 bases; J trimming: 8 bases; junction bases outside the gene matches: 10. The CDR3 sequence: CASSQAGTGGRGGYTF. The CDR3 region has the DNA TGCGCCAGCAGCCAGGCCGGGACAGGGGGCCGGGGAGGCTACACCTTC.

This CDR3 reads CASSLGLAGAEGGELFF. The CDR3 region has the DNA TGTGCCAGCAGCTTAGGACTAGCGGGAGCGGAAGGCGGGGAGCTGTTTTTT. This chain joins TRBV7-6 and TRBJ2-2, with 12 bases identical to TRBD2. The CDR3 covers 17 residues. CDR1 is SGHVS and CDR2 is FNYEAQ in the germline V gene. The V segment lost 1 base and the J segment 7 bases; nucleotides outside the gene matches: 7.

This chain joins TRBV5-5 and TRBJ2-3; TRBD2 matches 7 bases. Germline-derived CDR1 and CDR2 are SGHKS and YYEKEE (reference sequence). V gave up 1 base and J gave up 2 bases; unmatched junction bases: 4. The CDR3 totals 15 residues. The CDR3 region has the DNA TGTGCCAGCAGCTTGACTAGCGAATACACAGATACGCAGTATTTT. It specifies CASSLTSEYTDTQYF.

As DNA, the CDR3 is TGTGCCAGCAGTCCCGGGACAAACCTACACGAGCAGTACTTC. Protein product: CASSPGTNLHEQYF. The chain recombines TRBV28 with TRBJ2-7, with D perhaps TRBD1 (6 bases). The V gene's germline CDR1 is MDHEN and CDR2 SYDVKM. CDR3 size: 14 residues. Trimming stripped 5 bases from V and 5 bases from J, with 16 bases between.

The chain couples TRBV28 to TRBJ1-5; a possible D gene is TRBD1 (6 bases). V lost 7 bases, J lost 3 bases, and 16 bases lay in between. The germline V gene encodes CDR1 MDHEN and CDR2 SYDVKM. The CDR3 spans 15 residues. In DNA form, the CDR3 reads TGTGCCAGCATCTCTACAGGGTCTCCCAATCAGCCCCAGCATTTT. Residues: CASISTGSPNQPQHF.

This sequence joins TRBV11-2 and TRBJ2-5; D is unclear. The germline gives CDR1 SGHAT, CDR2 FQNNGV. V was trimmed by 1 base and J by 5 bases, leaving 14 bases between them. The CDR3 consists of 15 residues. CDR3 residues: CASSLVWSRGETQYF. As DNA, the CDR3 is TGTGCCAGCAGCTTAGTCTGGAGCCGCGGCGAGACCCAGTACTTC. The entire variable domain, with the rest obtained from reference TRBV11-2 and TRBJ2-5, is as follows: EAGVAQSPRYKIIEKRQSVAFWCNPISGHATLYWYQQILGQGPKLLIQFQNNGVVDDSQLPKDRFSAERLKGVDSTLKIQPAKLEDSAVYLCASSLVWSRGETQYFGPGTRLLVL.